Listed here is a single T cell receptor (beta chain). Antigen unknown. One end of the junction varies from germline; a read error may be responsible. This sample is part of a study of breast tumors, draining lymph nodes, adjacent tissues. Overall study results and limits: Tumor repertoires ranked between lymph nodes and nontumor tissue in diversity, with V and J gene preferences.

CDR1 and CDR2 from the germline V gene are SGHRS and YFSETQ. This CDR3 region has 18 residues. TCRdb redid the calling of the multiplex PCR reads with MiXCR, one entry per CDR3 protein. The sample includes over 60,000 distinct CDR3 sequences, 57% of them seen just once. This receptor was identified in a female donor with breast cancer. Some clones in this sample may be carry-over from other donors' samples. The sample comprised breast tumor tissue. The chain uses TRBV5-1 and TRBJ1-4, with 8 bases fitting TRBD1. The CDR3 sequence: CASSRMTGDIVTNEKLFF. The CDR3 DNA sequence: TGTGCCAGCAGCAGGATGACAGGGGATATCGTAACTAATGAAAAACTGTTTTTT.